These 5 T cell receptor beta chains came from one sample sequenced in a study of blood T cell repertoires in COVID-19. Produced via immunoSEQ multiplex PCR; TCRdb's table is partial and in-frame only. The repertoire consists of under 200,000 clones, with 88% occurring once and the leading ten covering approximately 5.6%. The sequenced sample consisted of peripheral blood. Every receptor here comes from a middle-aged man with active or convalescent COVID-19.

J is TRBJ1-1 and V is TRBV25-1; TRBD1 might be the D (5 bases). Trimming left V 7 bases short and J 6 bases short, with 15 bases between. CDR1 is MGHDK and CDR2 is SYGVNS in the germline V gene. This CDR3 has 13 residues. For the CDR3, the DNA is TGTGCCAGCACCGGGACTTCCAGTGCTGAAGCTTTCTTT. Amino acids: CASTGTSSAEAFF.

This chain uses TRBV5-5 with TRBJ2-2, with 9 positions matching TRBD1. CDR1 and CDR2 (germline): SGHKS, YYEKEE (reference sequence). The ends lost 4 bases at V and 8 bases at J; junction bases unmatched: 15. The length of the CDR3 is 17 residues. CDR3 loop: CASSPTATGGRVGELFF. CDR3 DNA: TGTGCCAGCAGCCCGACAGCGACAGGGGGTAGGGTAGGGGAGCTGTTTTTT.

The V call is TRBV3-1 (or the pseudogene TRBV3-2), the J call TRBJ2-6; the D is unclear. The V gene lost 1 base and the J gene lost 0 bases, with 4 bases spanning the gap. CDR3 length: 15 amino acids. From germline, CDR1 is LGHDT and CDR2 YNNKEL (reference sequence). CDR3 in amino acids: CASSQVFSGANVLTF. CDR3 sequence (DNA): TGTGCCAGCAGCCAAGTCTTCTCTGGGGCCAACGTCCTGACTTTC.

The rearrangement uses TRBV5-1 and TRBJ1-1; tentative D call: TRBD1 (5 bases). Germline assignment: CDR1 SGHRS and CDR2 YFSETQ. The CDR3 covers 12 residues. V lost 3 bases and J lost 6, with 9 bases in between. CDR3 bases: TGCGCCAGCAGCTGGGGGGGAGCTGAAGCTTTCTTT. This encodes CASSWGGAEAFF.

The chain recombines TRBV14 with TRBJ2-7; the D is unclear. V shed 3 bases and J shed 6 bases, with 12 bases lying between them. Looked up from germline, CDR1 is SGHDN and CDR2 is FVKESK. The CDR3 is 13 amino acids. The CDR3: CASSHSPGSEQYF. In DNA form, the CDR3 reads TGTGCCAGCAGCCATTCACCGGGTAGCGAGCAGTACTTC.